This T cell receptor (beta chain) was obtained from a study of shared clonotypes between healthy human individuals. Methods used by the authors: Junction-only immunoSEQ sequences carried no quality scores, so filtering differed. Produced via immunoSEQ multiplex PCR; TCRdb's table is partial and in-frame only. The D gene and trimming were derived from the DNA, and the V and J assignments and clone size from that table. The sample lists more than 200,000 clones, approximately 70% occurring once. CDR3 length: 13 residues. Looked up from germline, CDR1 is MDHEN and CDR2 is SYDVKM. The J segment lost 4 bases and the V segment lost 5 bases, leaving 3 bases of the junction unmatched. On this clone: The antigen is undetermined.

Study-wide results and limits: Around 5% was the fraction of naive CD4 clonotypes found shared across a few donors. The four-donor shared clonotypes exceeded non-shared clonotypes in generation probability, with non-shared ones scoring lower.

The V call is TRBV28, the J call TRBJ2-5; 8 positions agree with TRBD1. The sequenced sample consisted of memory CD4+ T cells sorted from blood. As for subset: CD45RA-negative fraction. The sequence derives from a man younger than 40 in good health. CDR3 region: CASSDQGAETQYF. CDR3 sequence (DNA): TGTGCCAGCAGTGACCAGGGGGCAGAGACCCAGTACTTC.